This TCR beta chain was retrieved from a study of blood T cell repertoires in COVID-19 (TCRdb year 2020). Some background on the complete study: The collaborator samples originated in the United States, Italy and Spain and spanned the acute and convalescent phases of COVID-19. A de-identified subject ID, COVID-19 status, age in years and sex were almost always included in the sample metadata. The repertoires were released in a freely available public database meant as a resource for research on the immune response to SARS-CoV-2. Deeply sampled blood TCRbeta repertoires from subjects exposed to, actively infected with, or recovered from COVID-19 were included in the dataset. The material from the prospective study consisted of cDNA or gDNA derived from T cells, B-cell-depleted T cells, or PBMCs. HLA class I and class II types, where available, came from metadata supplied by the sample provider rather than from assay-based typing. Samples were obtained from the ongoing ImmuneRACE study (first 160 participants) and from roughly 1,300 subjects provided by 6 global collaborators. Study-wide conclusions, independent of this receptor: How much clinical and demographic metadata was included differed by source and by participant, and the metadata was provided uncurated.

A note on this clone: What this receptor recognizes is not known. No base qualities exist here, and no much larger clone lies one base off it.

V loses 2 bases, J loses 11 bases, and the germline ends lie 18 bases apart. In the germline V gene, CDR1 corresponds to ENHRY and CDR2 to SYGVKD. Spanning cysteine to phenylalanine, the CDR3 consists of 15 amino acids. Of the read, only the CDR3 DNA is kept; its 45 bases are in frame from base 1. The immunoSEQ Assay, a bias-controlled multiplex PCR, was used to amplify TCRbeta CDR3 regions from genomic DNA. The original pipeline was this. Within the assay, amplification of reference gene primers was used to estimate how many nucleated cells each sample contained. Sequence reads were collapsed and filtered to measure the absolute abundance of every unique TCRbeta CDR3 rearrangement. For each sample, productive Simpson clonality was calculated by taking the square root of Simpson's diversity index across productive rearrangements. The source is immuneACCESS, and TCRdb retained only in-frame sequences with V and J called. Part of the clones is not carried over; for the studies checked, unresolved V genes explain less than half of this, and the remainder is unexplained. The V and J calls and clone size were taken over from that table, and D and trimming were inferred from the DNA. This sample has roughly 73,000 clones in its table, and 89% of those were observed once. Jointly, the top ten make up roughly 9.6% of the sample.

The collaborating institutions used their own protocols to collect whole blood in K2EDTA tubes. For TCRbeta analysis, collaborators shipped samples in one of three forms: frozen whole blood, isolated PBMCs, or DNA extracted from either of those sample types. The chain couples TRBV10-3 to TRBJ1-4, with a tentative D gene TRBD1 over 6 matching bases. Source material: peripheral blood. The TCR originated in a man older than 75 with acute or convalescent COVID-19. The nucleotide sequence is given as TGTGCCATCAGTGAGATAACAGGGATTGGTGAGAAACTGTTTTTT. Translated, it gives CAISEITGIGEKLFF.